The 14 T cell receptor beta chains in this list originate from one sample, sequenced in a study of blood T cells in healthy people across ages. Alongside a J-beta primer mix, a sample-barcoded 5' primer served in a second PCR lasting about 7 to 12 cycles. Using its own MiXCR run on the 5' RACE reads, TCRdb lists one record per CDR3 protein. The sample yields 710,000 or so distinct CDR3 sequences, 22% seen once. Sequencing input: blood. The source is a man between 65 and 79 years old in good health.

The sample holds a few counts of this clonotype. The genes are TRBV24-1 and TRBJ2-7; unclear D gene. Trimming stripped 1 base from V and 5 bases from J, with 2 bases between. CDR1 KGHDR and CDR2 SFDVKD come from the germline V gene. The CDR3 sequence is 11 residues long. The CDR3 nucleotides are TGTGCCACCAGTGATTTTAACGAGCAGTACTTC. This translates into CATSDFNEQYF.

This clonotype was found a few times. The chain joins TRBV5-1 to TRBJ2-1; 8 bases align to TRBD1. The J segment lost 6 bases and the V segment lost 4 bases, leaving 12 bases of the junction unmatched. The length of the CDR3 is 16 residues. Germline V lookup: CDR1 SGHRS, CDR2 YFSETQ. The CDR3 loop reads CASSPSDRAFGNEQFF. CDR3 in DNA: TGCGCCAGCAGCCCCTCGGACAGGGCGTTTGGCAATGAGCAGTTCTTC.

This clonotype was counted only a few times. The chain employs TRBV7-2 and TRBJ2-5; 15 positions match TRBD2. Near its end, the DNA agrees better with TRBJ2-7, so the J call may be wrong. CDR1 is SGHTA and CDR2 is FQGNSA in the germline V gene. The CDR3 length is 18 residues. CDR3 region: CASSLAGWGLAGGYEQYV. The DNA for the CDR3 is TGTGCCAGCAGCTTAGCTGGTTGGGGACTAGCGGGAGGCTACGAGCAGTACGTC.

This clonotype was counted only a few times. The V and J genes are TRBV4-3 and TRBJ2-1, with D possibly TRBD1 on 6 matching bases. Germline-derived CDR1 and CDR2 are LGHNA and YSLEER. With 4 bases removed from V and 1 base from J, the gap between germline ends came to 11 bases. The CDR3 totals 15 residues. For the CDR3, the DNA is TGCGCCAGCAGCCGACCAGGGGCTTCCTACAATGAGCAGTTCTTC. Amino acids: CASSRPGASYNEQFF.

V gene TRBV27 combines with J gene TRBJ1-1; possibly TRBD1 for D (5 bases). V gave up 3 bases and J gave up 1 base, with 9 bases separating them. Germline loops: CDR1 MNHEY, CDR2 SMNVEV (reference sequence). This CDR3 region has 14 residues. DNA of the CDR3: TGTGCCAGCAGTTTTTGGCAGGGGAACACTGAAGCTTTCTTT. This sequence encodes CASSFWQGNTEAFF.

The rearrangement links TRBV2 to TRBJ2-6; D is unclear. Germline values: CDR1 SNHLY, CDR2 FYNNEI. The V gene lost 2 bases and the J gene lost 0 bases, with 5 bases spanning the gap. This CDR3 has 15 amino acids. The CDR3 region is CASSEFVSGANVLTF. The CDR3 nucleotides are TGTGCCAGCAGTGAATTCGTCTCTGGGGCCAACGTCCTGACTTTC.

This chain joins TRBV20-1 and TRBJ1-4; the D gene is possibly TRBD1 (5 bases). In germline, CDR1 is DFQATT, CDR2 SNEGSKA (reference sequence). The CDR3 totals 12 residues. Between the trimmed V and J ends, which lost 6 bases and 7 bases, there was a span of 12 bases. CDR3 amino acids: CSAMMGVEKLFF. The CDR3 DNA sequence: TGCAGTGCGATGATGGGGGTTGAAAAACTGTTTTTT.

This clonotype was seen a few times. The rearrangement joins TRBV20-1 to TRBJ2-7; no definite D call. Trimming removed 1 base at V and 4 bases at J, with 11 bases between. Per germline, CDR1 DFQATT and CDR2 SNEGSKA (reference sequence). CDR3 length: 13 amino acids. The chain's CDR3 is CSARGQVDYEQYF. The CDR3 coding sequence is TGCAGTGCTAGAGGGCAGGTTGATTACGAGCAGTACTTC.

V is TRBV2 and J is TRBJ1-2; 8 nucleotides align to TRBD1. Per the germline V gene, CDR1 is SNHLY and CDR2 is FYNNEI. V gave up 6 bases and J gave up 4 bases; unmatched junction bases: 10. There are 15 residues in the CDR3. Here the CDR3 DNA reads TGTGCCAGCAGACCCGGGACAGGAGGATCCTATGGCTACACCTTC. Translation gives CASRPGTGGSYGYTF.

The table lists this clonotype with a few counts. The chain carries TRBV2 and TRBJ2-7; a weak D match, TRBD1 (5 bases). This CDR3 is built from 12 residues. Trimming left V 1 base short and J 8 bases short, with 9 bases between. Germline V CDR1 and CDR2: SNHLY, FYNNEI. The CDR3 DNA reads as TGTGCCAGCAGTGAAGGGGGCTATAAGCAGTACTTC. It yields the protein CASSEGGYKQYF. Based on the CDR3 plus reference TRBV2 and TRBJ2-7, the full variable domain is EPEVTQTPSHQVTQMGQEVILRCVPISNHLYFYWYRQILGQKVEFLVSFYNNEISEKSEIFDDQFSVERPDGSNFTLKIRSTKLEDSAMYFCASSEGGYKQYFGPGTRLTVT.

This clonotype was counted a few times. The CDR3 DNA reads TGTGCCAGCAGACAGGGTCCCGAGTATGGCTACACCTTC. Protein: CASRQGPEYGYTF. The V call is TRBV25-1, the J call TRBJ1-2, with D perhaps TRBD1 (6 bases). Germline CDR1 and CDR2: MGHDK and SYGVNS. V lost 6 bases, J lost 5 bases, and 13 bases lay in between. The CDR3 is 13 residues long.

This clonotype was recorded a few times. The chain joins TRBV29-1 to TRBJ2-5, with D hard to call. This CDR3 spans 13 amino acids. Germline V gene lookup returns CDR1 SQVTM and CDR2 ANQGSEA. Between the trimmed V and J ends, which lost 2 bases and 5 bases, there was a span of 12 bases. The chain's CDR3 is CSVEQSRRETQYF. The CDR3 nucleotides are TGCAGCGTTGAACAGAGTCGGCGGGAGACCCAGTACTTC.

In DNA form, the CDR3 reads TGCAGTGCTAGACGTCCGGGGAGTAGGTCGGATCAGCCCCAGCATTTT. Its protein product is CSARRPGSRSDQPQHF. This chain links TRBV20-1 with TRBJ1-5; D uncertain. Trimming shortened V by 2 bases and J by 5 bases, and 19 bases separated the two germline ends. The germline V gene encodes CDR1 DFQATT and CDR2 SNEGSKA (reference sequence). This CDR3 has 16 amino acids.

J is TRBJ2-5 and V is TRBV18; perhaps TRBD2 as D (7 bases). Germline V gene sequence: CDR1 KGHSH, CDR2 LQKENI. V lost 2 bases and J lost 2, with 15 bases in between. CDR3 length equals 16 residues. DNA of the CDR3: TGTGCCAGCTCACCAACGGGGAGGGGGACACAAGAGACCCAGTACTTC. This sequence encodes CASSPTGRGTQETQYF.